Listed below are T cell receptor beta chains from one sample, sequenced in a study of T cell responses to AZD1222 COVID-19 vaccine. Here immunoSEQ multiplex PCR was the method, and the copy in TCRdb shows in-frame clones only, minus some. The sample comprises fewer than 150,000 clones, 70% to 90% of which are singletons, and around 3.3% rests with the top ten. The sequencing used peripheral blood, collected on day 0 of AZD1222 vaccination. Every receptor here comes from an adult in good health. The CDR3 runs from the conserved cysteine through the conserved F or W. A D gene is named only where the DNA matches it firmly. Expanded clones are given a class, and other clones once, few, many or no size at all.

j_call: TRBJ2-4; cdr3_length: 15; v_call: TRBV5-5; clone_size: .; d_call: .; cdr3_aa: CASSLGSQDGDIQYF; cdr3_nt: TGTGCCAGCAGCTTGGGTTCACAGGACGGGGACATTCAGTACTTC
j_call: TRBJ1-2; cdr3_length: 13; v_call: TRBV19; clone_size: few; d_call: .; cdr3_aa: CASRGSTNYGYTF; cdr3_nt: TGTGCCAGTAGAGGCAGTACTAACTATGGCTACACCTTC
j_call: TRBJ2-7; cdr3_length: 14; v_call: TRBV6-6; clone_size: .; d_call: .; cdr3_aa: CASSQPGEKYEQYF; cdr3_nt: TGTGCCAGCAGCCAACCGGGAGAGAAATACGAGCAGTACTTC
j_call: TRBJ2-7; cdr3_length: 15; v_call: TRBV19; clone_size: .; d_call: TRBD2; cdr3_aa: CASSTSSGSTYEQYF; cdr3_nt: TGTGCCAGTAGTACATCTAGCGGGAGTACCTACGAGCAGTACTTC
j_call: TRBJ1-4; cdr3_length: 12; v_call: TRBV29-1; clone_size: few; d_call: TRBD1; cdr3_aa: CSAGTGSEKLFF; cdr3_nt: TGCAGCGCCGGGACAGGGTCTGAAAAACTGTTTTTT
j_call: TRBJ1-1; cdr3_length: 14; v_call: TRBV19; clone_size: once; d_call: .; cdr3_aa: CASRTGISSTEAFF; cdr3_nt: TGTGCCAGTAGAACCGGGATATCGAGCACTGAAGCTTTCTTT
j_call: TRBJ2-2; cdr3_length: 15; v_call: TRBV3-1/TRBV3-2; clone_size: .; d_call: .; cdr3_aa: CASSQLKMISGELFF; cdr3_nt: TGTGCCAGCAGCCAGCTGAAAATGATCAGCGGGGAGCTGTTTTTT
j_call: TRBJ2-1; cdr3_length: 18; v_call: TRBV30; clone_size: many; d_call: TRBD2; cdr3_aa: CAWSVRGLAGGVWDEQFF; cdr3_nt: TGTGCCTGGAGTGTACGGGGACTAGCGGGAGGAGTCTGGGATGAGCAGTTCTTC
j_call: TRBJ2-1; cdr3_length: 16; v_call: TRBV6-1; clone_size: .; d_call: TRBD2; cdr3_aa: CASSAASGRIPNEQFF; cdr3_nt: TGTGCCAGCAGTGCGGCTAGCGGGAGAATCCCCAATGAGCAGTTCTTC
j_call: TRBJ2-3; cdr3_length: 13; v_call: TRBV9; clone_size: .; d_call: .; cdr3_aa: CASSPRLTDTQYF; cdr3_nt: TGTGCCAGCAGCCCCCGGCTCACAGATACGCAGTATTTT
j_call: TRBJ2-7; cdr3_length: 15; v_call: TRBV6-5; clone_size: .; d_call: .; cdr3_aa: CASSTRGTSPYEQYF; cdr3_nt: TGTGCCAGCAGTACCCGGGGGACGTCTCCCTACGAGCAGTACTTC
j_call: TRBJ1-5; cdr3_length: 12; v_call: TRBV27; clone_size: .; d_call: .; cdr3_aa: CASSLLGQPQHF; cdr3_nt: TGTGCCAGCAGTTTATTAGGTCAGCCCCAGCATTTT
j_call: TRBJ1-2; cdr3_length: 13; v_call: TRBV28; clone_size: many; d_call: .; cdr3_aa: CASSFSGPFGYTF; cdr3_nt: TGTGCCAGCAGTTTTTCAGGTCCCTTCGGCTACACCTTC
j_call: TRBJ1-6; cdr3_length: 15; v_call: TRBV3-1/TRBV3-2; clone_size: .; d_call: .; cdr3_aa: CASRGVAVSGSPLHF; cdr3_nt: TGTGCCAGCAGGGGAGTCGCGGTGAGTGGATCACCCCTCCACTTT
j_call: TRBJ2-5; cdr3_length: 14; v_call: TRBV13; clone_size: .; d_call: TRBD1; cdr3_aa: CASSLGQGVGTQYF; cdr3_nt: TGTGCCAGCAGCCTGGGACAGGGTGTAGGGACCCAGTACTTC
j_call: TRBJ2-1; cdr3_length: 15; v_call: TRBV5-6; clone_size: .; d_call: TRBD2; cdr3_aa: CASSAGLAGDNEQFF; cdr3_nt: TGTGCCAGCAGCGCAGGACTAGCGGGGGACAATGAGCAGTTCTTC
j_call: TRBJ2-1; cdr3_length: 14; v_call: TRBV7-6; clone_size: .; d_call: TRBD2; cdr3_aa: CASSLVSGRGYRIF; cdr3_nt: TGTGCCAGCAGCTTAGTTAGCGGGAGAGGCTATCGGATCTTC
j_call: TRBJ2-7; cdr3_length: 17; v_call: TRBV5-1; clone_size: .; d_call: TRBD2; cdr3_aa: CASSLWPTSGSTNEQYF; cdr3_nt: TGCGCCAGCAGCTTGTGGCCCACTAGCGGGAGTACAAACGAGCAGTACTTC
j_call: TRBJ2-3; cdr3_length: 17; v_call: TRBV3-1/TRBV3-2; clone_size: .; d_call: .; cdr3_aa: CASSQGAGDVSTDTQYF; cdr3_nt: TGTGCCAGCAGCCAAGGGGCAGGAGACGTTAGCACAGATACGCAGTATTTT
j_call: TRBJ1-4; cdr3_length: 12; v_call: TRBV2; clone_size: .; d_call: TRBD1; cdr3_aa: CANGQGGEKLFF; cdr3_nt: TGTGCCAATGGACAGGGCGGTGAAAAACTGTTTTTT
j_call: TRBJ1-2; cdr3_length: 14; v_call: TRBV4-1; clone_size: .; d_call: TRBD1; cdr3_aa: CASSLGTGGRGYTF; cdr3_nt: TGCGCCAGCAGCCTTGGAACAGGGGGACGAGGCTACACCTTC
j_call: TRBJ2-7; cdr3_length: 17; v_call: TRBV5-5; clone_size: many; d_call: .; cdr3_aa: CASSLERRLESPTEQYF; cdr3_nt: TGTGCCAGCAGCTTAGAGCGCCGGCTCGAAAGCCCCACCGAGCAGTACTTC
j_call: TRBJ1-2; cdr3_length: 13; v_call: TRBV12-3/TRBV12-4; clone_size: .; d_call: .; cdr3_aa: CASSLLDNYGYTF; cdr3_nt: TGTGCCAGCAGTTTGCTAGATAACTATGGCTACACCTTC
j_call: TRBJ1-2; cdr3_length: 17; v_call: TRBV6-6; clone_size: .; d_call: .; cdr3_aa: CASSQKRPGQLFYGYTF; cdr3_nt: TGTGCCAGCAGTCAAAAACGGCCGGGACAACTTTTCTATGGCTACACCTTC
j_call: TRBJ2-5; cdr3_length: 14; v_call: TRBV3-1/TRBV3-2; clone_size: .; d_call: .; cdr3_aa: CASSHLEGFQTQYF; cdr3_nt: TGTGCCAGCAGCCACCTAGAGGGGTTTCAGACCCAGTACTTC
j_call: TRBJ2-3; cdr3_length: 18; v_call: TRBV7-9; clone_size: .; d_call: .; cdr3_aa: CASSSTSLRVPLLDTQYF; cdr3_nt: TGTGCCAGCAGCTCAACCTCTCTGCGGGTTCCCCTCCTGGATACGCAGTATTTT
j_call: TRBJ2-2; cdr3_length: 16; v_call: TRBV19; clone_size: once; d_call: .; cdr3_aa: CASSIVELLNTGELFF; cdr3_nt: TGTGCCAGTAGTATAGTGGAGCTTTTGAACACCGGGGAGCTGTTTTTT
j_call: TRBJ2-5; cdr3_length: 16; v_call: TRBV9; clone_size: .; d_call: .; cdr3_aa: CASSVAPRTGKETQYF; cdr3_nt: TGTGCCAGCAGCGTAGCGCCTCGGACCGGGAAAGAGACCCAGTACTTC
j_call: TRBJ1-3; cdr3_length: 16; v_call: TRBV5-4; clone_size: .; d_call: TRBD1; cdr3_aa: CASSPNRGVSGNTIYF; cdr3_nt: TGTGCCAGCAGCCCCAACAGGGGAGTCTCTGGAAACACCATATATTTT
j_call: TRBJ2-7; cdr3_length: 16; v_call: TRBV4-1; clone_size: .; d_call: TRBD1; cdr3_aa: CASSYRGTGSSYEQYF; cdr3_nt: TGCGCCAGCAGCTACCGGGGGACAGGGAGTTCCTACGAGCAGTACTTC
j_call: TRBJ1-1; cdr3_length: 15; v_call: TRBV4-3; clone_size: .; d_call: .; cdr3_aa: CASSQDSSVSAEAFF; cdr3_nt: TGCGCCAGCAGCCAAGATTCCTCCGTTAGCGCTGAAGCTTTCTTT
j_call: TRBJ2-5; cdr3_length: 11; v_call: TRBV12-5; clone_size: .; d_call: TRBD2; cdr3_aa: CASGNQETQYF; cdr3_nt: TGCGCTAGCGGAAACCAAGAGACCCAGTACTTC
j_call: TRBJ1-1; cdr3_length: 15; v_call: TRBV28; clone_size: .; d_call: .; cdr3_aa: CASKLGPPGNTEAFF; cdr3_nt: TGTGCCAGCAAACTGGGGCCTCCTGGGAACACTGAAGCTTTCTTT
j_call: TRBJ1-2; cdr3_length: 13; v_call: TRBV11-2; clone_size: .; d_call: TRBD1; cdr3_aa: CASSLGQPNGYTF; cdr3_nt: TGTGCCAGCAGCTTGGGACAGCCGAATGGCTACACCTTC
j_call: TRBJ2-1; cdr3_length: 11; v_call: TRBV7-8; clone_size: .; d_call: .; cdr3_aa: CASSIVLHQFF; cdr3_nt: TGTGCCAGCAGCATTGTCCTTCACCAGTTCTTC
j_call: TRBJ1-1; cdr3_length: 13; v_call: TRBV29-1; clone_size: once; d_call: .; cdr3_aa: CSVEEVGGVEAFF; cdr3_nt: TGCAGCGTTGAAGAAGTTGGAGGAGTTGAAGCTTTCTTT
j_call: TRBJ1-4; cdr3_length: 15; v_call: TRBV7-9; clone_size: .; d_call: .; cdr3_aa: CASSLGGTPNEKLFF; cdr3_nt: TGTGCCAGCAGCTTAGGGGGGACTCCTAATGAAAAACTGTTTTTT